This T cell receptor (beta chain) was documented in a study of cytomegalovirus exposure and HLA in healthy donors. Primers included in the PCR were 60 Vbeta and 13 Jbeta primers. The repertoire was sequenced with immunoSEQ multiplex PCR; TCRdb's copy has only in-frame clones and lacks some. The data contain under 300,000 clones, 65% to 85% of them seen just once; the ten biggest clones take up 2% to 2.5%. This CDR3 region has 16 residues. The junction had 6 bases not matched to a gene; V was cut back by 1 base and J by 7 bases. Germline CDR1 reads SGHDT; CDR2 reads YYEEEE. Sequencing used PBMCs. The chain has TRBV5-6 and TRBJ2-4; 12 positions agree with TRBD2. This receptor was taken from a female donor in good health and CMV-seronegative. The CDR3 loop is CASSLRTSGIQNIQYF. The CDR3 DNA follows: TGTGCCAGCAGCTTGAGGACTAGCGGGATTCAGAACATTCAGTACTTC.